A single T cell receptor beta chain is shown here with its context. The sample comes from a study of blood T cells in healthy people across ages. Then a second PCR, running roughly 7 to 11 cycles, was carried out with a sample-barcoded 5' primer and a J-beta primer mix. The template-switch adaptor, which had 12 random nucleotides, put a tag on each cDNA molecule. TCRdb reanalysed the 5' RACE reads using MiXCR and keeps one entry per CDR3 protein. The repertoire holds under 1,100,000 distinct CDR3 sequences, with 20% to 25% as singletons. V was pared by 3 bases and J by 7 bases, with 10 bases between. CDR1 and CDR2 from the germline V gene are MDHEN and SYDVKM. The CDR3 sequence is 13 residues long. These data were also reused for a study on T cells of mothers and their children. Per that paper: When the second PCR was run, its M1S primer added sample barcodes and 2-4 random nucleotides. Each child gave some 3 million TCR beta CDR3 reads (each mother, over 9 million).

The sample consisted of blood. The V gene is TRBV28, the J gene TRBJ2-1, with D hard to call. This TCR was sampled from a girl aged 2 to 9 in good health. CDR3 DNA sequence: TGTGCCAGCAGTTTTAGTGGAGTGAATGAGCAGTTCTTC. It yields the protein CASSFSGVNEQFF.